This T cell receptor (beta chain) came from a study of T cell responses to AZD1222 COVID-19 vaccine. The study's findings and limits: Spike-spanning, vaccine-associated CD4 TCRs were dominant at 160-218 and 743-854. Only five to seven AZD1222 recipients were seropositive at baseline. The breadth and depth of Spike-specific TCRs increased once two AZD1222 doses had been given.

Points on this clone: What it recognizes is unknown.

The method was immunoSEQ multiplex PCR; TCRdb's version includes in-frame clones alone and lacks a portion of them. Of 80,000 or so clones listed, about nine tenths are singletons. With 5 bases removed from V and 6 bases from J, the gap between germline ends came to 14 bases. Germline-derived CDR1 and CDR2 are LNHDA and SQIVND (reference sequence). The CDR3 contains 14 residues. The sample in question was peripheral blood, obtained on day 0 of MenACWY control vaccination. V is TRBV19 and J is TRBJ1-5; D may be TRBD1 (6 bases). This sequence was found in an adult in good health. The CDR3 region is CASSLSHRVQPQHF. The CDR3 DNA sequence: TGTGCCAGTAGTCTCAGTCACAGGGTTCAGCCCCAGCATTTT.